These T cell receptor beta chains were read from a single sample in a study of blood T cell repertoires in COVID-19. Repertoires were generated with immunoSEQ multiplex PCR, while TCRdb's copy carries only in-frame clones and drops some. The table shows 150,000 to 200,000 clones, with over 75% occurring only once. Source material: peripheral blood. Receptors were obtained from a human donor with active or convalescent COVID-19. The donor label of this sample is uncertain. Both conserved end residues are part of each CDR3. The D gene is left open where the match is weak. A clone size is listed for some rows: how often the clone was seen (once, few, many), or a class if it is expanded.

TRBJ1-2	.	TRBD1	TRBV3-1/TRBV3-2	TGTGCCAGCACCATGACAGGGGGCTATGGCTACACCTTC	CASTMTGGYGYTF
TRBJ1-1	.	.	TRBV28	TGTGCCAGTCACAGGGAGTTCGGCACTGAAGCTTTCTTT	CASHREFGTEAFF
TRBJ1-2	.	TRBD1	TRBV18	TGTGCCAGCTCACCACCAACAGGGGGCTGGGATGGCTACACCTTC	CASSPPTGGWDGYTF
TRBJ2-1	.	.	TRBV27	TGTGCCAGCAGTTTATCCGTCCGGGACTCCCCCTACAATGAGCAGTTCTTC	CASSLSVRDSPYNEQFF
TRBJ2-7	once	.	TRBV4-2	TGTGCCAGCAGCCAATCCGGGGACATCTCCTACGAGCAGTACTTC	CASSQSGDISYEQYF
TRBJ1-2	.	.	TRBV29-1	TGCAGCGCCCCGTACTCCTATGGCTACACCTTC	CSAPYSYGYTF
TRBJ2-7	.	TRBD1	TRBV5-1	TGCGCCAGCAGCGCAGGACAGGGTCCCTACGAGCAGTACTTC	CASSAGQGPYEQYF
TRBJ2-1	.	.	TRBV29-1	TGCAGCGTTGATAGGGGCGGGGCCTACAATGAGCAGTTCTTC	CSVDRGGAYNEQFF
TRBJ1-3	few	.	TRBV5-6	TGTGCCAGCAGCAGAACAGGGCTAGCTGGAAACACCATATATTTT	CASSRTGLAGNTIYF
TRBJ2-7	.	TRBD2	TRBV2	TGTGCCAGCAGTGATCTCGGTTGGCTAGCGGGCAACGAGCAGTACTTC	CASSDLGWLAGNEQYF
TRBJ2-4	.	.	TRBV28	TGTGCCAGCAGTTTAGTCGGGGGTGGGTACATTCAGTACTTC	CASSLVGGGYIQYF
TRBJ1-1	.	.	TRBV5-4	TGTGCCAGCAGCTCTTTTTTGACAGGGAACACTGAAGCTTTCTTT	CASSSFLTGNTEAFF
TRBJ2-7	.	.	TRBV10-1	TGCGCCAGCAGTGGAACAGGCGGTGCCTACGAGCAGTACTTC	CASSGTGGAYEQYF
TRBJ2-7	few	.	TRBV7-8	TGTGCCAGCAGCCGAGGCGGCCTAGCGTCCACTTACGAGCAGTACTTC	CASSRGGLASTYEQYF
TRBJ2-4	.	.	TRBV5-1	TGCGCCAGCAGCTCGGGTCGTGCCCCCGAAAACATTCAGTACTTC	CASSSGRAPENIQYF
TRBJ1-1	.	.	TRBV18	TGTGCCAGCTCACCACGTGGCACAGCTATGAACACTGAAGCTTTCTTT	CASSPRGTAMNTEAFF
TRBJ1-2	.	.	TRBV7-2	TGTGCCAGCAGCTTAGGGAGGGAAGTGGGGGGCTACACCTTC	CASSLGREVGGYTF
TRBJ1-2	.	TRBD1	TRBV7-2	TGTGCCAGCAGCTTCCGACAGGGGGCGGGTGGCTACACCTTC	CASSFRQGAGGYTF
TRBJ1-1	.	.	TRBV5-1	TGCGCCAGCAGCTTAAGGAGGGGTACTGAAGCTTTCTTT	CASSLRRGTEAFF
TRBJ1-2	.	.	TRBV6-5	TGTGCCAGCAGTTACTCGACGCTAGGTGGCTACACCTTC	CASSYSTLGGYTF
TRBJ2-2	.	TRBD2	TRBV5-1	TGCGCCAGCAGCTTGTCAGCGGGAGCTGTAAACACCGGGGAGCTGTTTTTT	CASSLSAGAVNTGELFF